Below are 18 T cell receptor beta chains sequenced from a single sample in a study of blood T cell repertoires in COVID-19. Generated by immunoSEQ multiplex PCR, the TCRdb table keeps only in-frame clones and is missing some. The table shows approximately 240,000 clones, with around four fifths occurring only once. The sequencing input was peripheral blood. These TCRs come from a woman aged 60-75 years with active or convalescent COVID-19.

This clone is a singleton in its sample. J is TRBJ1-5 and V is TRBV19, with unresolved D. Germline-derived CDR1 and CDR2 are LNHDA and SQIVND (reference sequence). This CDR3 region has 16 residues. Trimming cost V 3 bases and J 4 bases, with 16 bases left between them. The CDR3 is CASSIPSIGLNQPQHF. CDR3 nucleotide sequence: TGTGCCAGTAGTATCCCTAGTATCGGTTTAAATCAGCCCCAGCATTTT.

The chain uses TRBV28 and TRBJ2-7; the D gene is possibly TRBD1 (6 bases). CDR3 length equals 14 residues. V was clipped by 5 bases and J by 2 bases, with 13 bases between them. Per germline, CDR1 MDHEN and CDR2 SYDVKM. The CDR3 spells CASSPRTVPYEQYV. For the CDR3, the DNA is TGTGCCAGCAGTCCTAGGACAGTTCCCTACGAGCAGTACGTC.

The chain joins TRBV15 to TRBJ2-6; 13 bases map to TRBD2. V dropped 5 bases and J dropped 11; count of bases not matched to a gene: 12. The CDR3 totals 17 residues. Germline V gives CDR1 LNHNV, CDR2 YYDKDF (reference sequence). The DNA for the CDR3 is TGTGCCACCAGCTGGGACCTCGGACTAGCGGGAGCTTACGTCCTGACTTTC. The encoded protein is CATSWDLGLAGAYVLTF. Based on the CDR3 plus reference TRBV15 and TRBJ2-6, the full variable domain is DAMVIQNPRYQVTQFGKPVTLSCSQTLNHNVMYWYQQKSSQAPKLLFHYYDKDFNNEADTPDNFQSRRPNTSFCFLDIRSPGLGDTAMYLCATSWDLGLAGAYVLTFGAGSRLTVL.

CDR3 region: CASSPQTRDEAFF. Written as DNA, the CDR3 is TGTGCCAGCTCACCACAGACGAGGGATGAAGCTTTCTTT. V usage is TRBV18 and J usage is TRBJ1-1; D uncertain. With 1 base removed from V and 7 bases from J, the gap between germline ends came to 10 bases. CDR1 is KGHSH, CDR2 LQKENI, per germline. This CDR3 is built from 13 residues.

The gene calls are TRBV11-3 and TRBJ1-1; 10 positions match TRBD1. CDR1 is SGHNT and CDR2 is YENEEA in the germline V gene. The CDR3 consists of 16 residues. V lost 5 bases and J lost 1; bases outside the gene matches: 7. The CDR3 nucleotides read TGTGCCAGCAGCCCCAACGGACAGGGGGGGAACACTGAAGCTTTCTTT. This codes for CASSPNGQGGNTEAFF.

The V gene is TRBV5-8, the J gene TRBJ2-1; TRBD1 is a possible D gene (6 bases). Germline V lookup: CDR1 SGHTS, CDR2 YDEGEE. The CDR3 has 15 amino acids. Trimming removed 0 bases at V and 4 bases at J, with 11 bases between. The CDR3 protein is CASSLGDTPYNEQFF. The CDR3 DNA sequence: TGTGCCAGCAGCTTGGGGGACACACCTTACAATGAGCAGTTCTTC.

This chain uses TRBV28 with TRBJ2-7, with a weak D call TRBD1 (5 bases). Per germline, CDR1 MDHEN and CDR2 SYDVKM. V was clipped by 5 bases and J by 3 bases, with 11 bases between them. The length of the CDR3 is 13 residues. The CDR3 is CASSAGQNYEQYV. In DNA, the CDR3 is TGTGCCAGCAGTGCTGGACAAAACTACGAGCAGTACGTC.

This clone showed up just a few times. The chain couples TRBV11-3 to TRBJ2-3; 8 bases match TRBD1. In germline, CDR1 is SGHNT, CDR2 YENEEA. The CDR3 is 14 amino acids. Trimming removed 11 bases from V and 6 bases from J; junction bases left unmatched: 13. The chain's CDR3 is CASSPGGSSDTQYF. The CDR3 DNA reads TGTGCCTCAAGTCCAGGGGGCTCTTCGGATACGCAGTATTTT.

This clone came up a few times. The chain couples TRBV19 to TRBJ1-2; TRBD1 matches 10 bases. CDR1 and CDR2 (germline): LNHDA, SQIVND (reference sequence). The CDR3 extends over 17 amino acids. The J segment lost 1 base and the V segment lost 2 bases, leaving 7 bases of the junction unmatched. CDR3 sequence (DNA): TGTGCCAGTAGTATACTAAGAGGACAGGGGGGTAACTATGGCTACACCTTC. Its protein product is CASSILRGQGGNYGYTF.

The chain couples TRBV11-2 to TRBJ1-3; no definite D call. CDR1 is SGHAT and CDR2 is FQNNGV in the germline V gene. Trimming stripped 3 bases from V and 0 bases from J, with 6 bases between. This CDR3 contains 14 residues. Written as DNA, the CDR3 is TGTGCCAGCAGCTTTCCACTCTCTGGAAACACCATATATTTT. Its translation: CASSFPLSGNTIYF.

CDR3 amino acids: CASSSWDRDEAFF. Written as DNA, the CDR3 is TGTGCCAGCAGTTCCTGGGACAGGGATGAAGCTTTCTTT. The V gene is TRBV6-2 or TRBV6-3, the J gene TRBJ1-1; 9 bases agree with TRBD1. This CDR3 comprises 13 residues. The germline CDR1 and CDR2 sequences are MNHEY and SVGEGT. V shed 4 bases and J 7 bases; nucleotides not matched to a gene: 4.

The chain recombines TRBV6-2 or TRBV6-3 with TRBJ2-2; D is unresolved. The CDR3 is 13 residues long. Germline lookup yields CDR1 MNHEY and CDR2 SVGEGT. V lost 2 bases to trimming and J lost 3 bases, with 4 bases between them. CDR3 sequence (DNA): TGTGCCAGCAGTTACCGTTACACCGGGGAGCTGTTTTTT. This sequence encodes CASSYRYTGELFF.

This clone came up a few times. The rearrangement links TRBV6-1 to TRBJ2-1; TRBD2 aligns across 7 bases. Germline CDR1 and CDR2: MNHNS and SASEGT. V shed 3 bases, J shed 8 bases, and the junction held 7 bases outside the gene matches. CDR3 length: 14 residues. CDR3 region: CASSEAGVSHEQFF. DNA for the CDR3: TGTGCCAGCAGTGAGGCGGGAGTGTCCCATGAGCAGTTCTTC.

This chain connects TRBV19 to TRBJ1-5; D is unclear. The CDR3 length is 15 residues. Trimming took off 6 bases at V and 4 bases at J, with 16 bases between the two ends. Germline CDR1 is LNHDA and CDR2 is SQIVND (reference sequence). The CDR3 reads CASRWSGQINQPQHF. The CDR3 DNA follows: TGTGCCAGTAGATGGTCAGGCCAGATTAATCAGCCCCAGCATTTT.

The chain recombines TRBV11-2 with TRBJ2-3; TRBD2 aligns across 7 bases. This CDR3 is built from 14 residues. The V gene end was trimmed by 8 bases and the J gene end by 1 base; junction bases not matched to a gene: 6. Germline V CDR1 and CDR2: SGHAT, FQNNGV. Here the CDR3 DNA reads TGTGCCAGCGAGCGTGGGGGGGGCACAGATACGCAGTATTTT. Translating it yields CASERGGGTDTQYF.

The V call is TRBV10-3, the J call TRBJ1-1, with 10 bases matching TRBD1. CDR3 length equals 17 residues. Germline trimming cut 6 bases from V and 6 bases from J; bases unmatched to any gene: 16. Per germline, CDR1 ENHRY and CDR2 SYGVKD. The CDR3 nucleotides are TGTGCCATCAGGAATACCCTCGGGACAGGGGAAGGAGCTGAAGCTTTCTTT. It specifies CAIRNTLGTGEGAEAFF.

This chain uses TRBV20-1 with TRBJ2-5, with 7 bases aligning to TRBD1. Germline CDR1 DFQATT, CDR2 SNEGSKA (reference sequence). This CDR3 comprises 13 residues. The J segment lost 1 base and the V segment lost 3 bases, leaving 2 bases of the junction unmatched. The CDR3 sequence: CSASRTGQETQYF. The CDR3 DNA is TGCAGTGCTAGTCGGACAGGCCAAGAGACCCAGTACTTC.

J is TRBJ2-3 and V is TRBV9; D is unresolved. V was trimmed by 4 bases and J by 0 bases, leaving 9 bases between them. The length of the CDR3 is 14 residues. Germline assignment: CDR1 SGDLS and CDR2 YYNGEE. CDR3 region: CASSIAPSTDTQYF. The CDR3 DNA reads TGTGCCAGCAGCATAGCTCCGAGCACAGATACGCAGTATTTT.